The present entry profiles one TCR beta chain with its context. Which antigen it targets is not known. A much bigger clone sits one base away, suggesting this may be a read error. The germline V gene (reference sequence) sets CDR1 to DFQATT and CDR2 to SNEGSKA. Unmatched junction bases come to 9, with V trimmed by 7 bases and J by 6 bases. From cysteine to phenylalanine, the CDR3 is 14 amino acids long. Of the read, only the CDR3 DNA is kept; its 42 bases are in frame from base 1. The library was obtained by multiplex PCR. These reads were obtained on an Illumina HiSeq 2500. Following protocols modified from ARM-PCR, the researchers constructed TCRbeta libraries through three rounds of nested PCR with primers (Table S4). Before sequencing, PCR products of 200-500 bp were cut from the gel and purified using the QIAquick gel extraction kit. Per the original workflow: Trimmomatic was used to clean the reads, FLASH was used to merge the reads into complete CDR3 sequences, and MiTCR was used to assign the reads to V(D)J germline segments. Clonal diversity was calculated as the inverse Simpson's index using VDJtools. Productive reads were defined as in-frame sequences without a premature stop codon. TCRdb handled the public reads itself, with Q25 trimming in fastp and clone calling in MiXCR, and kept productive beta chains. A single entry per CDR3 protein holds the most common genes and DNA from its merged rows. Clone size and V and J calls follow TCRdb, not the original study. Here the sample has just over 200,000 distinct CDR3 sequences; about two thirds occur a single time. The ten most abundant clones make up approximately 26% of the sample.

This record comes from a study of tumor and adjacent non-tumor tissue in lung cancer (dated by TCRdb to the late 2010s). A note on the overall study: The cohort included around twelve adenocarcinoma, a couple of squamous cell carcinoma and 1 small cell lung cancer patients. Using bulk TCRbeta repertoires from under 17 lung cancer patients, the study set lung tumor tissue side by side with matched distant non-tumor lung tissue. A few dozen paired specimens, one tumor and one normal lung sample per patient, were profiled by TCRbeta CDR3 sequencing. The 15 or so patients were aged roughly 30 to 85 years, included 10 men and 5 women, and had TNM stage I to III disease. In total, sequencing yielded some 130 million productive TCRbeta reads, which works out to an average of around 4.2 million reads per sample. Beyond this particular receptor, the publication reports: In normal lung, the top 100 clones accounted for a significantly larger cumulative share of the repertoire than in tumor tissue. Younger patients had significantly higher TCR diversity, and higher tumor TCR diversity was associated with shorter overall and disease-free survival. Because peripheral blood was not sequenced, the blood TCRbeta repertoires of the lung cancer patients in the study went unexamined. Neither the sequencing platform nor unique molecular identifiers are named or mentioned anywhere in the methods. Tumor tissue showed significantly greater TCR diversity (inverse Simpson) than normal lung tissue (approximately 400 vs 170, P = 0.0075, Mann-Whitney U test). The cohort had only about 16 patients, and the authors noted that larger samples and more detailed clinical data are needed.

Bulk unsorted tissue served as the source for RNA extraction, and RNA quality was assessed using a NanoDrop ND-1000 and an Agilent 2100. Donors were newly diagnosed lung cancer patients admitted for thoracic surgery in China between August and November 2014, without prior chemotherapy. The study excluded patients who had received radiotherapy or chemotherapy before or who had another cancer at the same time. Pieces of surgical tissue measuring about 1-2.2 cm3 were kept in RNAlater solution and stored at -80 degrees C until use. The sequenced material came from lung tumor tissue. The sequence was collected from a man in his sixties with non-small cell lung cancer. This sequence uses TRBV20-1 and TRBJ2-7, and 13 junctional nucleotides match TRBD2. In nucleotides, the sequence is TGCAGTGGGCCACTAGCGGGAGGGCTGGGCGAGCAGTACTTC. It translates to CSGPLAGGLGEQYF.